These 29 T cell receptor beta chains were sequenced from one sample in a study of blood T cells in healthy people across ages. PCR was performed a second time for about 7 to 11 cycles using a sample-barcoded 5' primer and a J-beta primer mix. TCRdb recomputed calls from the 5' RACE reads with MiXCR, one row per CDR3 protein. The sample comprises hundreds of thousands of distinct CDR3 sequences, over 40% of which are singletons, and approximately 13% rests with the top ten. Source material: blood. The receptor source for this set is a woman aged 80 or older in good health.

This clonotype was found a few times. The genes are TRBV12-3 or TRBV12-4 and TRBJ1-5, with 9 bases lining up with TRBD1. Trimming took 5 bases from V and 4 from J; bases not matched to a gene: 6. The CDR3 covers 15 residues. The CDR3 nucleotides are TGTGCCAGCAGTCTCCGGGACAGGGAAAATCAGCCCCAGCATTTT. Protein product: CASSLRDRENQPQHF.

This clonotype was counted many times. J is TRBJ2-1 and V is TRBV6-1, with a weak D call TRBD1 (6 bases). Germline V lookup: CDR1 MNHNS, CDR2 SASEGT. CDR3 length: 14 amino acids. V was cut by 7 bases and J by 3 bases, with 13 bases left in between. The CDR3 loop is CASKTDSFYNEQFF. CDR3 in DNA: TGTGCCAGCAAAACGGACAGCTTCTACAATGAGCAGTTCTTC.

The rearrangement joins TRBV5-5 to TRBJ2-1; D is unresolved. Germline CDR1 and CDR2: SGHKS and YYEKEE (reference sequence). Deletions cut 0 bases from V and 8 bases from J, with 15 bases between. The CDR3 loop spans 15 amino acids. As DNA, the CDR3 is TGTGCCAGCAGCTTGGGAGCCGCAAGAGCATATGAGCAGTTCTTC. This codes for CASSLGAARAYEQFF.

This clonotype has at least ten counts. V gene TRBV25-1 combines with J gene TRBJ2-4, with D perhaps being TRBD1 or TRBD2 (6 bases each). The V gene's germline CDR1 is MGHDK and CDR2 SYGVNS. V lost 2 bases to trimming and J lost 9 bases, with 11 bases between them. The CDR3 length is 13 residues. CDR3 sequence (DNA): TGTGCCAGCAGTGAAACCCGGGGGCGCATTCAGTACTTC. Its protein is CASSETRGRIQYF.

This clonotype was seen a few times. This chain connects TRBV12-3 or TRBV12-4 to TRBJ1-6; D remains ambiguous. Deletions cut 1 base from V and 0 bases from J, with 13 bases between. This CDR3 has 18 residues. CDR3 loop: CASSLGREPSSYNSPLHF. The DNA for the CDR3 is TGTGCCAGCAGTTTAGGGCGGGAGCCAAGCTCCTATAATTCACCCCTCCACTTT.

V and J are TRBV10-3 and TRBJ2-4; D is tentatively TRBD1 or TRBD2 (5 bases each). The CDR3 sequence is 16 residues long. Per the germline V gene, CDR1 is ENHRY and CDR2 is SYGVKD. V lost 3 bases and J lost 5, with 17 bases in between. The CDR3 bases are TGTGCCATCAGTGACCCGACCAGGGACCCACAAAACATTCAGTACTTC. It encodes CAISDPTRDPQNIQYF.

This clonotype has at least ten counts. The CDR3 DNA sequence: TGCAGTGCTTTTCTAGCTGCCCAAGAGACCCAGTACTTC. Residues: CSAFLAAQETQYF. The chain combines TRBV20-1 with TRBJ2-5, with a tentative D call TRBD2 (5 bases). This CDR3 has 13 residues. The germline gives CDR1 DFQATT, CDR2 SNEGSKA (reference sequence). V was trimmed by 5 bases and J by 1 base, leaving 11 bases between them.

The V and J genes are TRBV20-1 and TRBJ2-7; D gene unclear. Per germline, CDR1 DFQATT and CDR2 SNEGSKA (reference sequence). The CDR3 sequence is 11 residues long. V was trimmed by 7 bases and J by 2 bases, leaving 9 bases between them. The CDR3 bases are TGCAGTGGGCAGTACGCCTACGAGCAGTACTTC. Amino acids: CSGQYAYEQYF.

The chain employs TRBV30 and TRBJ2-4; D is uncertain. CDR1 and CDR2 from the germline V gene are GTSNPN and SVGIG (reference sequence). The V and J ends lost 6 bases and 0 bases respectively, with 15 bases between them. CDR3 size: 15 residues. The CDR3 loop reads CACAAGPLAKNIQYF. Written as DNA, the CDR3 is TGTGCCTGTGCTGCCGGACCGCTAGCCAAAAACATTCAGTACTTC. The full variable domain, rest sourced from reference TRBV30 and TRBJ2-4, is SQTIHQWPATLVQPVGSPLSLECTVEGTSNPNLYWYRQAAGRGLQLLFYSVGIGQISSEVPQNLSASRPQDRQFILSSKKLLLSDSGFYLCACAAGPLAKNIQYFGAGTRLSVL.

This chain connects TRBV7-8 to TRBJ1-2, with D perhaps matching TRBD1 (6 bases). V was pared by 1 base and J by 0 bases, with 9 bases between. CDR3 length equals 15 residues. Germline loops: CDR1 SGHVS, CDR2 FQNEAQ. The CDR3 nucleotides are TGTGCCAGCAGCTTAGAAAGACAGGCTAACTATGGCTACACCTTC. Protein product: CASSLERQANYGYTF.

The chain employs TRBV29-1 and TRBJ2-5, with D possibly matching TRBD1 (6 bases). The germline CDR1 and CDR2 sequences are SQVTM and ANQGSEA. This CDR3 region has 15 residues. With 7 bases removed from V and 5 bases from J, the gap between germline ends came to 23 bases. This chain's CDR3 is CSALDRGPTGETQYF. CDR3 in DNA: TGCAGCGCACTGGACAGAGGTCCAACTGGTGAGACCCAGTACTTC.

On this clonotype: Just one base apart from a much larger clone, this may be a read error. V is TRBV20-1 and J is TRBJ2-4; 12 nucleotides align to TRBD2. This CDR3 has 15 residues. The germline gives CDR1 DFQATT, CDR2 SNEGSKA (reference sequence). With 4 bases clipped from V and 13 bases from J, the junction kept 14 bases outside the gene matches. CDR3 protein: CSANVLAGGGREQYF. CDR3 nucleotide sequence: TGCAGTGCTAACGTACTAGCGGGAGGAGGAAGGGAGCAGTACTTC.

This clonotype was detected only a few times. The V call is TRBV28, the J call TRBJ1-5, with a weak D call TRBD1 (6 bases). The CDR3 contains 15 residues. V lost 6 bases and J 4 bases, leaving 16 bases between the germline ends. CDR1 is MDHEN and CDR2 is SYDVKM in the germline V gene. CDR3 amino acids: CASSPMGGGNQPQHF. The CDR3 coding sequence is TGTGCCAGCAGCCCCATGGGAGGGGGGAATCAGCCCCAGCATTTT.

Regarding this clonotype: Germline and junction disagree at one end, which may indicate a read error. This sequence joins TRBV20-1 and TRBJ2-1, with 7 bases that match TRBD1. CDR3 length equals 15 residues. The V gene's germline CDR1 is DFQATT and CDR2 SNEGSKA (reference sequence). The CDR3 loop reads CSAGDGGQAYNEQFF. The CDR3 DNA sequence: TGCAGTGCTGGAGATGGAGGACAGGCGTACAATGAGCAGTTCTTC.

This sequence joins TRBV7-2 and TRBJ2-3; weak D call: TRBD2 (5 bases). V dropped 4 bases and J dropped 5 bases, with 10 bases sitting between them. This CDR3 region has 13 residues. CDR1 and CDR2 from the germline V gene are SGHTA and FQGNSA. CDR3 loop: CASSSAAGDTQYF. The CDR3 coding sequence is TGTGCCAGCAGCTCCGCGGCGGGAGATACGCAGTATTTT.

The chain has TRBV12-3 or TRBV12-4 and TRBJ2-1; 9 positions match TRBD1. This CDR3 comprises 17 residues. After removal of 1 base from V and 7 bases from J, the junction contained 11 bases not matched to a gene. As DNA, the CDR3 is TGTGCCAGCAGTTTAGGACCGGGACAGGGCGTGAAGAATGAGCAGTTCTTC. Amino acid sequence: CASSLGPGQGVKNEQFF.

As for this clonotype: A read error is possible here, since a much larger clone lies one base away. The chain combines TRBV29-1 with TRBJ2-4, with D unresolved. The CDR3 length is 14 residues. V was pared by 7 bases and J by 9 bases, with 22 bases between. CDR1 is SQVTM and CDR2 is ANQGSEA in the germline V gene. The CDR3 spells CSDRFGRTPIIQYF. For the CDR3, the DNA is TGCAGCGATCGTTTCGGACGGACGCCAATCATTCAGTACTTC.

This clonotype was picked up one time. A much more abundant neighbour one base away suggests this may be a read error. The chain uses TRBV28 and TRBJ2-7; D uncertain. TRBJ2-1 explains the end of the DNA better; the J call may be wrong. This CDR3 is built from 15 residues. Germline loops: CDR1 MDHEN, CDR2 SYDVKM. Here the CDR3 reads CASSLPAGTAYEQFF. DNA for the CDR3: TGTGCCAGCAGTTTACCGGCAGGAACGGCCTACGAGCAGTTCTTC.

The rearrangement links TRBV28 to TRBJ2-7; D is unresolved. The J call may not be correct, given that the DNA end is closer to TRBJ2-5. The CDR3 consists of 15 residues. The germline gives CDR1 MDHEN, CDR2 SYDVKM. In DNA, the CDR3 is TGTGCCAGCAGTTTTCAGGCAGGTCAAGGAGAGACCCAGTACTTC. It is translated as CASSFQAGQGETQYF.

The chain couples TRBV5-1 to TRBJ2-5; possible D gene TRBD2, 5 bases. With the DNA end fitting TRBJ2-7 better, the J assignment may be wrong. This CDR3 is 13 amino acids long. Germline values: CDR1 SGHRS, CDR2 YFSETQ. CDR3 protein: CASSWERRAEQYF. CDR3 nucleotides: TGCGCCAGCAGCTGGGAACGGCGGGCCGAGCAGTACTTC.

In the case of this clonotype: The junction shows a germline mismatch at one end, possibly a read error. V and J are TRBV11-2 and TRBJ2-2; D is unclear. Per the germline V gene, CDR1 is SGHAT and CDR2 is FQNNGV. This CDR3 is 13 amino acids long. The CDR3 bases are TGTGCCCGCAGCTTGGGGTTTATCGGGGAGCTGTTTTTT. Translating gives CARSLGFIGELFF.

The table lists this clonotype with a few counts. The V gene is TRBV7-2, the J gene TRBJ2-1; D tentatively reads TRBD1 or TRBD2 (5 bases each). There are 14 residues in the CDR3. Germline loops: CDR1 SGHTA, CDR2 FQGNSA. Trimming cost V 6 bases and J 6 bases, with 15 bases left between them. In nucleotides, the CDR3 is TGTGCCAGCAGGAAGGGGCTAGCTCTCAATGAGCAGTTCTTC. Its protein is CASRKGLALNEQFF. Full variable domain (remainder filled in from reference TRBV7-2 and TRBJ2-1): GAGVSQSPSNKVTEKGKDVELRCDPISGHTALYWYRQSLGQGLEFLIYFQGNSAPDKSGLPSDRFSAERTGGSVSTLTIQRTQQEDSAVYLCASRKGLALNEQFFGPGTRLTVL.

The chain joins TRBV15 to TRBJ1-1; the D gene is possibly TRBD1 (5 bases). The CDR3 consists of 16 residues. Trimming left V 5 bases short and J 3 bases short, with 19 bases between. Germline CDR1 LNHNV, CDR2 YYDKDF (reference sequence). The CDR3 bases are TGTGCCACCAGCGCTCGAATAGGGCAGGGTGACACTGAAGCTTTCTTT. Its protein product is CATSARIGQGDTEAFF. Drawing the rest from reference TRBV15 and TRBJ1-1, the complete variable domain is DAMVIQNPRYQVTQFGKPVTLSCSQTLNHNVMYWYQQKSSQAPKLLFHYYDKDFNNEADTPDNFQSRRPNTSFCFLDIRSPGLGDTAMYLCATSARIGQGDTEAFFGQGTRLTVV.

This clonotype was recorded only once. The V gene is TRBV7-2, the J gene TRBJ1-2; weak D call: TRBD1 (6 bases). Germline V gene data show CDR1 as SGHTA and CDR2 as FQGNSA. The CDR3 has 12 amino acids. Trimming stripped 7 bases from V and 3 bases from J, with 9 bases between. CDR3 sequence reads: CASTQGDYGYTF. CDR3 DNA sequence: TGTGCCAGCACACAGGGTGACTATGGCTACACCTTC. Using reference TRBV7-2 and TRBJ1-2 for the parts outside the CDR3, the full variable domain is GAGVSQSPSNKVTEKGKDVELRCDPISGHTALYWYRQSLGQGLEFLIYFQGNSAPDKSGLPSDRFSAERTGGSVSTLTIQRTQQEDSAVYLCASTQGDYGYTFGSGTRLTVV.

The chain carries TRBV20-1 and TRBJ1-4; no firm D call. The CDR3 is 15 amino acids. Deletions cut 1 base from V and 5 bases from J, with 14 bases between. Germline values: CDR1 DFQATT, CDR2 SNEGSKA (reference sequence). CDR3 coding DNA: TGCAGTGCTAGAGCTAGTACACAGCTGAATGAAAAACTGTTTTTT. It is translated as CSARASTQLNEKLFF.

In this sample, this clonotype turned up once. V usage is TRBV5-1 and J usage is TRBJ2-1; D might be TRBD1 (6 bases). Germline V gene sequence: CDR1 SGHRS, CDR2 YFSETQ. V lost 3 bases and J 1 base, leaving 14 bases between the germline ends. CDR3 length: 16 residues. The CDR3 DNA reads TGCGCCAGCAGCTCATCCGGGACAAATTCCTACAATGAGCAGTTCTTC. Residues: CASSSSGTNSYNEQFF.

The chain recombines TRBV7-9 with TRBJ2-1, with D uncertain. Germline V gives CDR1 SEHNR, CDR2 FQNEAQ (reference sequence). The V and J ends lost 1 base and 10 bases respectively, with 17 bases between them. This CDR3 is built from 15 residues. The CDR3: CASSLGNLMRCEQFF. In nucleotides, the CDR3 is TGTGCCAGCAGCTTAGGAAACTTGATGCGGTGCGAGCAGTTCTTC.

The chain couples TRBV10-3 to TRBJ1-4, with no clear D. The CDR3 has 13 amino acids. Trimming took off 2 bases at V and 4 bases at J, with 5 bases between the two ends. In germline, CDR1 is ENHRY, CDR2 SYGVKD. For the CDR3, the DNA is TGTGCCATCAGTGAGCCACGTAATGAAAAACTGTTTTTT. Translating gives CAISEPRNEKLFF.

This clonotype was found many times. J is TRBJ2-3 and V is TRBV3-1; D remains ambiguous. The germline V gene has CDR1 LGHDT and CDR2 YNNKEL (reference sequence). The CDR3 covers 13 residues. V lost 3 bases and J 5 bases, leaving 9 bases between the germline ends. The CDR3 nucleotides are TGTGCCAGCAGCCAGACACGTAAAGATACGCAGTATTTT. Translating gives CASSQTRKDTQYF.